The 20 T cell receptor beta chains below come from one sample, sequenced in a study of regulatory T cells in long-lasting Graves disease. Arm-PCR of CDR3 regions and iRepertoire HTBI primers were used to build TCR beta libraries. MiXCR, applied by TCRdb to the multiplex PCR reads, yields one record per CDR3 protein. The data show some 490,000 distinct CDR3 sequences, with 9.5% to 15% seen just once and more than 8% held by the top ten. Time point specified: newly diagnosed GD, antithyroid drugs for less than 3 months. The TCR library was made from RNA that had been extracted from PBMCs in TRIzol. The same data also went into a second study, on T cells in Graves' hyperthyroidism and ophthalmopathy.

Sequenced material: peripheral blood mononuclear cells (PBMCs), taken at new diagnosis, from a patient treated with antithyroid drugs. Source of these receptors: a woman under 40 with Graves disease.

This clonotype has ten or more counts. This chain links TRBV11-3 with TRBJ1-4; TRBD1 agrees at 9 bases. V lost 5 bases, J lost 6 bases, and 1 base stayed unmatched. The CDR3 length is 13 residues. The germline gives CDR1 SGHNT, CDR2 YENEEA. The chain's CDR3 is CASSRDRDEKLFF. CDR3 sequence (DNA): TGTGCCAGCAGCCGGGACAGGGATGAAAAACTGTTTTTT.

This clonotype was seen repeatedly, ten times or more. The chain joins TRBV7-9 to TRBJ2-1; tentatively, D is TRBD2 (6 bases). The CDR3 sequence is 14 residues long. V lost 4 bases, J lost 1 base, and 8 bases lay in between. Germline CDR1 SEHNR, CDR2 FQNEAQ (reference sequence). As DNA, the CDR3 is TGTGCCAGCAGCTGGGGGGAGTCCTACAATGAGCAGTTCTTC. It yields the protein CASSWGESYNEQFF.

The sample holds many counts of this clonotype. This chain links TRBV13 with TRBJ2-1, with D possibly matching TRBD2 (5 bases). The V gene's germline CDR1 is PRHDT and CDR2 FYEKMQ (reference sequence). CDR3 length: 15 amino acids. V was clipped by 8 bases and J by 0 bases, with 14 bases between them. CDR3: CASLRADSSYNEQFF. In nucleotides, the CDR3 is TGTGCCAGCTTGAGGGCCGATTCCTCCTACAATGAGCAGTTCTTC.

In this sample, this clonotype turned up many times. The genes are TRBV7-2 and TRBJ1-4; TRBD1 aligns across 9 bases. Germline V gene lookup returns CDR1 SGHTA and CDR2 FQGNSA. The V and J ends lost 3 bases and 7 bases, in that order; junction bases with no gene match: 6. The CDR3 covers 15 residues. CDR3 nucleotide sequence: TGTGCCAGCAGCTTCGGCGGGACAGGGCGTGAAAAACTGTTTTTT. It is translated as CASSFGGTGREKLFF.

The rearrangement uses TRBV19 and TRBJ2-1; 8 nucleotides line up with TRBD2. This CDR3 spans 14 amino acids. Germline CDR1 LNHDA, CDR2 SQIVND (reference sequence). The junction had 10 bases not matched to a gene; V was cut back by 7 bases and J by 8 bases. For the CDR3, the DNA is TGTGCCAGTAATAAAAGCGGGAGTTTATATGAGCAGTTCTTC. This translates into CASNKSGSLYEQFF.

CDR3 nucleotides: TGTGCCAGCAGCGTGAGTTGGGGGAACACTGAAGCTTTCTTT. Translating it yields CASSVSWGNTEAFF. This sequence joins TRBV9 and TRBJ1-1; D is uncertain. CDR1 and CDR2 from the germline V gene are SGDLS and YYNGEE. CDR3 length: 14 amino acids. V dropped 2 bases and J dropped 1 base, with 9 bases sitting between them.

The chain is built from TRBV4-3 and TRBJ1-3; D is unresolved. V lost 2 bases and J 4 bases, leaving 12 bases between the germline ends. CDR1 is LGHNA and CDR2 is YSLEER in the germline V gene. There are 15 residues in the CDR3. The CDR3 sequence is CASSQWTDNGNTIYF. The CDR3 DNA reads TGCGCCAGCAGCCAATGGACCGATAACGGAAACACCATATATTTT.

This clonotype was observed many times. This chain joins TRBV30 and TRBJ1-1; 8 bases agree with TRBD1. The CDR3 is 12 residues long. The germline V gene encodes CDR1 GTSNPN and CDR2 SVGIG (reference sequence). The trim removed 5 bases at V and 11 bases at J, leaving 10 bases unmatched. The CDR3 DNA sequence: TGTGCCTGGGGCATTGGACAGGGATTTGCTTTCTTT. This sequence encodes CAWGIGQGFAFF.

This clonotype has at least ten counts. This chain links TRBV14 with TRBJ2-2; possible D gene TRBD2, 5 bases. V was shortened by 1 base and J by 1 base, with 7 bases between the two germline ends. The CDR3 extends over 15 amino acids. Per the germline V gene, CDR1 is SGHDN and CDR2 is FVKESK. The CDR3 spells CASSQVGRNTGELFF. The CDR3 DNA sequence: TGTGCCAGCAGCCAAGTTGGGAGGAACACCGGGGAGCTGTTTTTT.

The DNA of the CDR3 is TGTGCCAGCTCACCACGCTCAGACCAGTACTCCTACGAGCAGTACTTC. Its protein product is CASSPRSDQYSYEQYF. The chain is built from TRBV18 and TRBJ2-7; no firm D call. The V gene lost 1 base and the J gene lost 0 bases, with 13 bases spanning the gap. The V gene's germline CDR1 is KGHSH and CDR2 LQKENI. The CDR3 has 16 residues.

This clonotype was counted many times. The CDR3 loop reads CASSPPTGVSKNIQYF. The CDR3 DNA reads TGTGCCAGCTCACCACCGACAGGGGTGAGCAAAAACATTCAGTACTTC. This rearrangement joins TRBV18 to TRBJ2-4, with 8 bases identical to TRBD1. J lost 3 bases, V lost 0 bases, and 4 bases had no gene match. Germline lookup yields CDR1 KGHSH and CDR2 LQKENI. The CDR3 loop spans 16 amino acids.

This clonotype occurred many times. The chain joins TRBV6-1 to TRBJ1-2, with a possible D match to TRBD1 (6 bases). The germline gives CDR1 MNHNS, CDR2 SASEGT. The CDR3 runs 13 residues. V was pared by 10 bases and J by 1 base, with 13 bases between. CDR3 residues: CATVKGDNYGYTF. The CDR3, as DNA: TGTGCCACCGTCAAGGGGGATAACTATGGCTACACCTTC.

This clonotype was counted many times. The chain is built from TRBV30 and TRBJ2-1; 13 positions match TRBD2. Germline V gives CDR1 GTSNPN, CDR2 SVGIG (reference sequence). V shed 3 bases, J shed 7 bases, and the junction held 12 bases outside the gene matches. The CDR3 length is 17 residues. CDR3 DNA: TGTGCCTGGAGGCGGACCGGGACTAGCGGGACGGGAAATGAGCAGTTCTTC. This encodes CAWRRTGTSGTGNEQFF.

V usage is TRBV14 and J usage is TRBJ2-7; D remains ambiguous. V lost 4 bases and J lost 0, with 13 bases in between. Germline CDR1 and CDR2: SGHDN and FVKESK. CDR3 size: 15 residues. CDR3 residues: CASSPRWSSSYEQYF. The CDR3 DNA reads as TGTGCCAGCAGCCCCCGATGGTCGAGCTCCTACGAGCAGTACTTC.

This clonotype was detected ten times or more. The chain employs TRBV28 and TRBJ1-3; weak D call: TRBD1 (6 bases). The germline V and J ends were trimmed by 4 bases and 4 bases, with 11 bases remaining between them. The V gene's germline CDR1 is MDHEN and CDR2 SYDVKM. The CDR3 totals 14 residues. The chain's CDR3 is CASSSSGQGNTIYF. The CDR3 coding sequence is TGTGCCAGCAGTTCCTCGGGACAAGGAAACACCATATATTTT.

DNA of the CDR3: TGCGCCAGCAGTTCGGAGGTAACTGAAGCTTTCTTT. Its protein product is CASSSEVTEAFF. J is TRBJ1-1 and V is TRBV5-1; the D is unclear. The CDR3 runs 12 residues. V was shortened by 5 bases and J by 5 bases, with 10 bases between the two germline ends. Germline assignment: CDR1 SGHRS and CDR2 YFSETQ.

This clonotype was found many times. The chain combines TRBV28 with TRBJ2-5; a weak D match, TRBD2 (5 bases). V lost 7 bases, J lost 2 bases, and 17 bases lay in between. The CDR3 contains 15 residues. Germline CDR1 and CDR2: MDHEN and SYDVKM. The CDR3 protein is CASTPRGKLQETQYF. The CDR3 nucleotides read TGTGCCAGCACCCCTCGAGGGAAGCTGCAAGAGACCCAGTACTTC.

The CDR3 region is CASSNPPGLAGLWNTGELFF. In DNA, the CDR3 is TGTGCCAGCAGCAATCCCCCGGGACTAGCGGGACTTTGGAACACCGGGGAGCTGTTTTTT. The J gene is TRBJ2-2, the V gene TRBV7-2; 13 nucleotides match TRBD2. CDR1 is SGHTA, CDR2 FQGNSA, per germline. The CDR3 is made up of 20 amino acids. The junction had 13 bases not matched to a gene; V was cut back by 5 bases and J by 1 base.

Points on this clonotype: A clone one base away is much larger, so this may be a read error. The chain is built from TRBV11-2 and TRBJ2-2; D remains ambiguous. The CDR3 sequence is 16 residues long. Germline V CDR1 and CDR2: SGHAT, FQNNGV. The CDR3 DNA reads TGTGCCAGCGGCTTAGCCAGCGTCTCGAACACCGGGGAGCTGTTTTTT. Its protein is CASGLASVSNTGELFF.

A word on this clonotype: This may stem from a read error, because a much larger clone lies one nucleotide away. The rearrangement links TRBV4-2 to TRBJ1-1; TRBD1 is a possible D gene (6 bases). Germline CDR1 LGHNA, CDR2 YNFKEQ. This CDR3 has 14 residues. V dropped 4 bases and J dropped 4 bases, with 13 bases sitting between them. The CDR3, as DNA: TGTGCCAGCAGCCCAGGACAGCGCGCCACTGAAGCTTTCTTT. Its translation: CASSPGQRATEAFF.